This T cell receptor (beta chain) is drawn from a study of a mutant IDH1 vaccine in newly diagnosed glioma. Study summary: Among treated patients, around 60% were male and 37.5% female, and mean age was around 40 years. Patients got radiotherapy, temozolomide, or both beforehand, and most got both.

Regarding this clone: The antigen remains undetermined.

Findings of the study overall: Of the patients, about 95% had vaccine-induced immune responses.

Specified time point: week 5, during vaccination. The investigators gave 300 ug of mutant IDH1 20-mer peptide in each vaccine dose, together with topical imiquimod. New WHO grade 3 or 4 IDH1-mutant, ATRX-lost astrocytomas were present in all donors. Produced via immunoSEQ multiplex PCR; TCRdb's table is partial and in-frame only. Of 70,000 to 90,000 clones listed, roughly 90% are singletons. This CDR3 spans 18 amino acids. Trimming stripped 4 bases from V and 0 bases from J, with 17 bases between. Germline-derived CDR1 and CDR2 are SGHNT and YYREEE (reference sequence). The sequence was collected from a woman in her forties or fifties with glioma. The sample in question was PBMCs, obtained from a glioma patient whose treatment included an IDH1 peptide vaccine. The chain employs TRBV5-4 and TRBJ1-6; D unresolved. CDR3 DNA: TGTGCCAGCAGCGCCCTGGAGGGATTGAGCTCCTATAATTCACCCCTCCACTTT. This translates into CASSALEGLSSYNSPLHF. The full variable domain, rest sourced from reference TRBV5-4 and TRBJ1-6, is ETGVTQSPTHLIKTRGQQVTLRCSSQSGHNTVSWYQQALGQGPQFIFQYYREEENGRGNFPPRFSGLQFPNYSSELNVNALELDDSALYLCASSALEGLSSYNSPLHFGNGTRLTVT.